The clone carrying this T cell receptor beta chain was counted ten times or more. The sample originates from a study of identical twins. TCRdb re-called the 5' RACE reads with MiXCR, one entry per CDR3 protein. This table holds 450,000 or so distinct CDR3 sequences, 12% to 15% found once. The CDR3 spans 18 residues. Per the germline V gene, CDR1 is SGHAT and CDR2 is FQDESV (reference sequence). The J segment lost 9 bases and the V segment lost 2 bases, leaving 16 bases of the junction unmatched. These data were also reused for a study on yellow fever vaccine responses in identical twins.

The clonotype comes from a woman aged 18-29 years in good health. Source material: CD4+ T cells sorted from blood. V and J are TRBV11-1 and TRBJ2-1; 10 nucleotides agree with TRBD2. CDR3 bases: TGTGCCAGCAGCTTATCCAGGGGGCTTGCTAGCGGGAGCATTGAGCAGTTCTTC. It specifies CASSLSRGLASGSIEQFF.